The TCR beta chain described here comes from a study of blood T cell repertoires in COVID-19. Across the study: From the United States, Italy and Spain came samples of acute and convalescent COVID-19. In each case, the material was cDNA or gDNA derived from T cells, B-cell-depleted T cells, or PBMCs.

Original processing notes: Amplification of reference gene primers was used by the study to estimate nucleated cell counts. TCRdb's table, derived via immunoSEQ multiplex PCR, lists solely in-frame clones and lacks some. V and J calls and clone size are those listed in that table; D and trimming were worked out from the DNA. The sample lists around 35,000 clones, 70% to 90% occurring once. This receptor was taken from a man in his 60s with active COVID-19. Sequencing input: peripheral blood.

The CDR3 loop reads CASSLQGAGQPQHF. In nucleotides, the CDR3 is TGTGCCAGCAGCTTACAGGGGGCGGGTCAGCCCCAGCATTTT. J is TRBJ1-5 and V is TRBV11-2; TRBD1 aligns across 8 bases. The CDR3 length is 14 residues. J gave up 6 bases and V 2 bases, and 3 bases lay outside the gene matches. The germline V gene has CDR1 SGHAT and CDR2 FQNNGV.